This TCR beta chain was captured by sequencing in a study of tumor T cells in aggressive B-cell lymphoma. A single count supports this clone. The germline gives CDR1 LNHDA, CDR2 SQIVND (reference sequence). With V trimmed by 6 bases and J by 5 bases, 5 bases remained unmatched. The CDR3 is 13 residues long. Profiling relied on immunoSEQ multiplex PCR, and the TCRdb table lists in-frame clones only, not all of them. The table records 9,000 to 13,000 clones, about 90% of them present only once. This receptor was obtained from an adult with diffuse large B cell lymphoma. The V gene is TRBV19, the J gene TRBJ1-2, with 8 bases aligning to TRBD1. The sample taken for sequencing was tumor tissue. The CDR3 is CASRAQGAYGYTF. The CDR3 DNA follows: TGTGCCAGTAGAGCCCAGGGGGCATATGGCTACACCTTC.